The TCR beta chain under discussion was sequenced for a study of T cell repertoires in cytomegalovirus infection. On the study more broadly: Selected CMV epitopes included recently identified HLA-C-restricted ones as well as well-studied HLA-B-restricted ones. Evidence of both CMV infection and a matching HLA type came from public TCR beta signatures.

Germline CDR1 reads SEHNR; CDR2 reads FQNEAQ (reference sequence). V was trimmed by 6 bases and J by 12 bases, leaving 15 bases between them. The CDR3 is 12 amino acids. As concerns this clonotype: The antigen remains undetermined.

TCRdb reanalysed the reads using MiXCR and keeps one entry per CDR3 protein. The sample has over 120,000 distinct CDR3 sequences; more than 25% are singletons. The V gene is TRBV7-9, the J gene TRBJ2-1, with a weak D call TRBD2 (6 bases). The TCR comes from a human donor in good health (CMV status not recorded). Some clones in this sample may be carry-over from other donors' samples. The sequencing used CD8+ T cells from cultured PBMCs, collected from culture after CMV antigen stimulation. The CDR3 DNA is TGTGCCAGCAGACGGCCGGGAGAAGGGCAGTTCTTC. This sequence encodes CASRRPGEGQFF.